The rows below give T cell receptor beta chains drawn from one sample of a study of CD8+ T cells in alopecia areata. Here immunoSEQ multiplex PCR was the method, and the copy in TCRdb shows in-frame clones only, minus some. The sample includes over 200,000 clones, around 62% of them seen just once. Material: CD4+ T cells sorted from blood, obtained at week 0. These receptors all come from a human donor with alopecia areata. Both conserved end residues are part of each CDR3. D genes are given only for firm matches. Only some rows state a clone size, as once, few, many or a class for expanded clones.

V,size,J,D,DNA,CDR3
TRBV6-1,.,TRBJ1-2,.,TGTGCCATGCAGGACGGACGTTACTATGGCTACACCTTC,CAMQDGRYYGYTF
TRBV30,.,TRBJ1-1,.,TGTGCCTGGAGTAACAGGCTCTGGAACACTGAAGCTTTCTTT,CAWSNRLWNTEAFF
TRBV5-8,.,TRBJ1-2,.,TGTGCCAGCAGCTTGGAGAACTATGGCTACACCTTC,CASSLENYGYTF
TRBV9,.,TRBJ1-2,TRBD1,TGTGCCAGCAGCGGAGACAGGGGTGCCTCCGGCTACACCTTC,CASSGDRGASGYTF
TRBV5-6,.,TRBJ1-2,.,TGTGCCAGCAGCTACGCTTCAGTCCTGTATGGCTACACCTTC,CASSYASVLYGYTF
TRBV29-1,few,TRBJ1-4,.,TGCAGCGCGAGCAGGACCACTGGAAAACTGTTTTTT,CSASRTTGKLFF
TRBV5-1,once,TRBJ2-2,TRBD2,TGCGCCAGCAGCCCGCTACTGACTAGCGGGGGGGAAAGGGCCGGGGAGCTGTTTTTT,CASSPLLTSGGERAGELFF
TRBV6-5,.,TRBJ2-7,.,TGTGCCAGCAGTTCCCCGACCCTACATAGCTCCTACGAGCAGTACTTC,CASSSPTLHSSYEQYF
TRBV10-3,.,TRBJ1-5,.,TGTGCCATCAGAGGACGGGAGAATCAGCCCCAGCATTTT,CAIRGRENQPQHF
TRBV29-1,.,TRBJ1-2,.,TGCAGCGTTGAAAGAGAGGGATATGGCTACACCTTC,CSVEREGYGYTF
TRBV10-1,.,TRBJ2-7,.,TGCGCCAGCAGTGACTGGAGGGGGCGATCCTACGAGCAGTACTTC,CASSDWRGRSYEQYF
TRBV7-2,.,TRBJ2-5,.,TGTGCCAGCAGCTTAGGGACAGATCAAGAGACCCAGTACTTC,CASSLGTDQETQYF
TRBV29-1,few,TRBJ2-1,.,TGCAGCGTTGGCGGATACAATGAGCAGTTCTTC,CSVGGYNEQFF
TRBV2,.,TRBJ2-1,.,TGTGCCAGCAGTGCCTTCGGGGGCTCCTACAATGAGCAGTTCTTC,CASSAFGGSYNEQFF
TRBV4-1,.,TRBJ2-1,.,TGCGCCAGCAGCCAACCCGGGACCTCAACTATTAAGTTCTTC,CASSQPGTSTIKFF
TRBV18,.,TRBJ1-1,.,TGTGCCAGCTCACCTGGACACGGTTATGGAGCTTTCTTT,CASSPGHGYGAFF
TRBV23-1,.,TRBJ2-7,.,TGCGCCAGCAGTCCCGGACACCGGCACGAGCAGTACTTC,CASSPGHRHEQYF
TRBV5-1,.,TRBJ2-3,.,TGCGCCAGCAGCTTCAGGGGCACAGATACGCAGTATTTT,CASSFRGTDTQYF
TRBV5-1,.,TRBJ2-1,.,TGCGCCAGCAGCGTCCGGGACAAGATTGCATACAATGAGCAGTTCTTC,CASSVRDKIAYNEQFF
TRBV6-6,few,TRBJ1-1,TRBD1,TGTGCCAGCAGTTATGGTTTGGGACAGGGCTCAACTGAAGCTTTCTTT,CASSYGLGQGSTEAFF
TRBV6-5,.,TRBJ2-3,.,TGTGCCAGCACTGGGGGACAACGCACAGATACGCAGTATTTT,CASTGGQRTDTQYF
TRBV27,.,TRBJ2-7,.,TGTGCCATCGGACGGGGCAGAAACTACGAGCAGTACTTC,CAIGRGRNYEQYF
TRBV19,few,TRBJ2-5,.,TGTGCCAGTAGTTTCTTACCTGGGGCCCAGTACTTC,CASSFLPGAQYF
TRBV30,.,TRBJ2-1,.,TGTGCCTGGAGCCTCCCTCCTAGCGTCCAGGGGCAGTTCTTC,CAWSLPPSVQGQFF
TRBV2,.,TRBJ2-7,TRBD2,TGTGCCAGCAGTCGACTAGCGGGGGGTCGAAGCTCCTACGAGCAGTACTTC,CASSRLAGGRSSYEQYF
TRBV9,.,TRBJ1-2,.,TGTGCCAGCAGCTTCAGGGGCTCCTATGGCTACACCTTC,CASSFRGSYGYTF
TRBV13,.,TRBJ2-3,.,TGTGCCAGCAGCTTAGAGGATACGCAGTATTTT,CASSLEDTQYF
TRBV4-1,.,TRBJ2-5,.,TGCGCCAGCAGCCAATCTCTAGCCGAGACCCAGTACTTC,CASSQSLAETQYF